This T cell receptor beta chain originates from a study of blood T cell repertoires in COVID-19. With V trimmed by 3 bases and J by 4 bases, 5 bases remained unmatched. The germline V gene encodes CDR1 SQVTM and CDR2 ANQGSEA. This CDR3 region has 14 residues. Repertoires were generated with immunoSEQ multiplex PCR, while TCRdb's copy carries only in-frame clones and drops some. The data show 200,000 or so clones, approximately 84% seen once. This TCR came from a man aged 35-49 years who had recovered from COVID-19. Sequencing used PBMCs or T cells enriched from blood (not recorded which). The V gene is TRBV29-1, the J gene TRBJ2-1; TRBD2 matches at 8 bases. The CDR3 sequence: CSVDLSGAYNEQFF. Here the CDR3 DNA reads TGCAGCGTTGATCTTAGCGGGGCTTACAATGAGCAGTTCTTC.